Below, 27 T cell receptor beta chains from the same sample are listed, as sequenced in a study of vaccination and CD4 T cells after COVID-19. As for treatment: approximately nine-day PBMC culture with coronavirus spike peptide pools or control peptides (ViraFEST assay). Prior to the COVID-19 pandemic (2011-2018), the unexposed donor's CD4+ T cells were collected. These TCRs' antigens remain unknown. Sequenced with the Oncomine TCR Beta short-read assay was DNA taken from cultured CD4+ T cells. Each CDR3 protein gets one entry after TCRdb re-called the PCR reads with MiXCR. The repertoire consists of 2,800 or so distinct CDR3 sequences, with approximately 27% occurring once and the leading ten covering around 41%. What was sequenced was CD4+ T cells from blood, cultured in vitro. Receptor source: a human donor in good health.

V is TRBV5-4 and J is TRBJ2-5; D is uncertain. This CDR3 comprises 13 residues. Deletions cut 4 bases from V and 5 bases from J, with 12 bases between. From germline, CDR1 is SGHNT and CDR2 YYREEE (reference sequence). In DNA form, the CDR3 reads TGTGCCAGCAGCCCCACCCCTGGGGAGACCCAGTACTTC. Translation gives CASSPTPGETQYF.

The chain carries TRBV15 and TRBJ1-1; D is uncertain. The germline V gene encodes CDR1 LNHNV and CDR2 YYDKDF (reference sequence). This CDR3 is 14 amino acids long. Trimming removed 3 bases at V and 8 bases at J, with 16 bases between. CDR3 nucleotides: TGTGCCACCAGCAGGTTGACACCCACCCTCGAAGCTTTCTTT. Encoded protein: CATSRLTPTLEAFF.

This clonotype was counted a few times. The chain has TRBV20-1 and TRBJ2-4, with 9 positions matching TRBD1. The CDR3 is made up of 15 amino acids. With 5 bases clipped from V and 0 bases from J, the junction kept 5 bases outside the gene matches. From germline, CDR1 is DFQATT and CDR2 SNEGSKA (reference sequence). The CDR3 coding sequence is TGCAGTGCTGGGACAGGGCTTTTAGCCAAAAACATTCAGTACTTC. This sequence encodes CSAGTGLLAKNIQYF.

The chain has TRBV20-1 and TRBJ2-1, with 11 bases matching TRBD2. Germline lookup yields CDR1 DFQATT and CDR2 SNEGSKA (reference sequence). Trimming at V came to 3 bases and at J to 4 bases, leaving 8 bases not matched to a gene. The CDR3 is 16 residues long. CDR3 in amino acids: CSARGGLAVSYNEQFF. Here the CDR3 DNA reads TGCAGTGCTAGGGGGGGACTAGCGGTTAGTTACAATGAGCAGTTCTTC.

The chain links TRBV5-1 to TRBJ1-1; TRBD1 might be the D (5 bases). Germline-derived CDR1 and CDR2 are SGHRS and YFSETQ. There are 13 residues in the CDR3. Trimming removed 3 bases at V and 1 base at J, with 7 bases between. In DNA, the CDR3 is TGCGCCAGCAGCTGGGACTGGAACACTGAAGCTTTCTTT. It encodes CASSWDWNTEAFF.

Only a few counts were recorded for this clonotype. This chain uses TRBV2 with TRBJ1-2; D is ambiguous. The CDR3 covers 14 residues. Germline CDR1 is SNHLY and CDR2 is FYNNEI. Trimming shortened V by 0 bases and J by 6 bases, and 11 bases separated the two germline ends. The chain's CDR3 is CASSEAAPSDGYTF. The CDR3 DNA sequence: TGTGCCAGCAGTGAAGCAGCCCCTTCGGATGGCTACACCTTC. Supplemented by reference TRBV2 and TRBJ1-2, the full variable domain reads EPEVTQTPSHQVTQMGQEVILRCVPISNHLYFYWYRQILGQKVEFLVSFYNNEISEKSEIFDDQFSVERPDGSNFTLKIRSTKLEDSAMYFCASSEAAPSDGYTFGSGTRLTVV.

This clonotype was counted between two and nine times. The chain carries TRBV7-9 and TRBJ2-6; the D is unclear. Per germline, CDR1 SEHNR and CDR2 FQNEAQ (reference sequence). V was trimmed by 2 bases and J by 2 bases, leaving 7 bases between them. The CDR3 runs 15 residues. The CDR3 bases are TGTGCCAGCAGCTTACTCGACACTGGGGCCAACGTCCTGACTTTC. Protein: CASSLLDTGANVLTF.

The genes are TRBV7-8 and TRBJ2-1; D is perhaps TRBD2 (5 bases). CDR3 length equals 14 residues. Trimming cost V 6 bases and J 3 bases, with 12 bases left between them. The V gene's germline CDR1 is SGHVS and CDR2 FQNEAQ. CDR3 protein: CASRAGRDYNEQFF. The DNA of the CDR3 is TGTGCCAGCAGAGCCGGCCGGGACTACAATGAGCAGTTCTTC. The complete variable domain, with remaining parts taken from reference TRBV7-8 and TRBJ2-1, reads GAGVSQSPRYKVAKRGQDVALRCDPISGHVSLFWYQQALGQGPEFLTYFQNEAQLDKSGLPSDRFFAERPEGSVSTLKIQRTQQEDSAVYLCASRAGRDYNEQFFGPGTRLTVL.

The chain carries TRBV6-2 or TRBV6-3 and TRBJ2-1, with unresolved D. Between the trimmed V and J ends, which lost 4 bases and 10 bases, there was a span of 11 bases. CDR1 and CDR2 from the germline V gene are MNHEY and SVGEGT. The CDR3 runs to 12 residues. CDR3 loop: CASSFLQREQFF. Written as DNA, the CDR3 is TGTGCCAGCAGTTTTTTGCAAAGGGAGCAGTTCTTC.

This chain uses TRBV20-1 with TRBJ1-1; 7 nucleotides agree with TRBD1. Looked up from germline, CDR1 is DFQATT and CDR2 is SNEGSKA (reference sequence). Trimming at V came to 3 bases and at J to 4 bases, leaving 8 bases not matched to a gene. The CDR3 loop spans 14 amino acids. CDR3 sequence (DNA): TGCAGTGCTAGTGAGGCGGGACAGTTCACTGAAGCTTTCTTT. Translation: CSASEAGQFTEAFF.

The V gene is TRBV11-3, the J gene TRBJ2-1; perhaps TRBD2 as D (6 bases). The CDR3 consists of 14 residues. V was cut by 3 bases and J by 15 bases, with 21 bases left in between. Germline V gene data show CDR1 as SGHNT and CDR2 as YENEEA. DNA for the CDR3: TGTGCCAGCAGCTTCACGACCGGTCGACTAGGGGTGTTCTTC. The encoded protein is CASSFTTGRLGVFF.

This clonotype appeared a few times. The chain recombines TRBV7-9 with TRBJ2-5; no clear D. This CDR3 has 15 residues. The V gene's germline CDR1 is SEHNR and CDR2 FQNEAQ (reference sequence). V was pared by 5 bases and J by 1 base, with 14 bases between. CDR3 loop: CASSPPDSLQETQYF. Written as DNA, the CDR3 is TGTGCCAGCAGCCCCCCAGACTCTCTCCAAGAGACCCAGTACTTC.

This clonotype is classed as medium-sized. The chain links TRBV28 to TRBJ1-5; 7 bases match TRBD1. The CDR3 length is 14 residues. In germline, CDR1 is MDHEN, CDR2 SYDVKM. V lost 3 bases and J lost 6; bases outside the gene matches: 5. This CDR3 reads CASSFGRGVQPQHF. DNA for the CDR3: TGTGCCAGCAGTTTCGGCAGGGGGGTTCAGCCCCAGCATTTT.

V gene TRBV20-1 combines with J gene TRBJ2-3; TRBD1 aligns across 9 bases. The CDR3 runs 11 residues. Germline values: CDR1 DFQATT, CDR2 SNEGSKA (reference sequence). V lost 6 bases and J lost 9; bases outside the gene matches: 4. Here the CDR3 reads CSASDRGTQYF. In nucleotides, the CDR3 is TGCAGTGCGTCTGACAGGGGGACGCAGTATTTT.

The J gene is TRBJ2-1, the V gene TRBV20-1, with 8 bases identical to TRBD2. After removal of 7 bases from V and 7 bases from J, the junction contained 12 bases not matched to a gene. The CDR3 runs to 14 residues. The germline V gene has CDR1 DFQATT and CDR2 SNEGSKA (reference sequence). This CDR3 reads CSVRGTRVLNEQFF. Written as DNA, the CDR3 is TGCAGTGTCCGCGGGACTAGAGTTTTGAATGAGCAGTTCTTC.

The V gene is TRBV20-1, the J gene TRBJ2-7; 9 bases line up with TRBD2. Germline V gene lookup returns CDR1 DFQATT and CDR2 SNEGSKA (reference sequence). V shed 7 bases, J shed 2 bases, and the junction held 6 bases outside the gene matches. The CDR3 extends over 13 amino acids. This CDR3 is CSVSTSGAYEQYF. CDR3 DNA: TGCAGTGTCTCGACTAGCGGAGCCTACGAGCAGTACTTC.

Within the sample, this clonotype is large (0.1 to 1%). CDR3 sequence reads: CASSVRQGRGRMNTEAFF. CDR3 DNA sequence: TGTGCCAGCAGCGTTCGACAGGGAAGGGGGCGAATGAACACTGAAGCTTTCTTT. This sequence joins TRBV21-1 and TRBJ1-1; TRBD1, the table's D call, was not compared with the DNA. TRBV21-1 is a pseudogene. This CDR3 region has 18 residues.

The chain joins TRBV28 to TRBJ2-7; 8 bases match TRBD1. V gave up 3 bases and J gave up 2 bases; unmatched junction bases: 6. The CDR3 is made up of 15 amino acids. The germline V gene encodes CDR1 MDHEN and CDR2 SYDVKM. CDR3 DNA sequence: TGTGCCAGCAGTTTGGCGGGACAGGCCACCTACGAGCAGTACTTC. The encoded protein is CASSLAGQATYEQYF. Drawing the rest from reference TRBV28 and TRBJ2-7, the complete variable domain is DVKVTQSSRYLVKRTGEKVFLECVQDMDHENMFWYRQDPGLGLRLIYFSYDVKMKEKGDIPEGYSVSREKKERFSLILESASTNQTSMYLCASSLAGQATYEQYFGPGTRLTVT.

This clonotype came up a few times. J is TRBJ1-3 and V is TRBV6-1; TRBD1 aligns across 9 bases. Germline V lookup: CDR1 MNHNS, CDR2 SASEGT. Trimming took 5 bases from V and 2 from J; bases not matched to a gene: 10. The CDR3 length is 17 residues. CDR3 amino acids: CASSTGTGWSTGNTIYF. CDR3 DNA sequence: TGTGCCAGCAGTACCGGGACAGGGTGGTCCACTGGAAACACCATATATTTT.

This clonotype was seen more than once but under ten times. The gene calls are TRBV28 and TRBJ2-7, with D perhaps matching TRBD1 (5 bases). The CDR3 covers 15 residues. Germline lookup yields CDR1 MDHEN and CDR2 SYDVKM. V lost 2 bases and J lost 5, with 16 bases in between. The CDR3 reads CASSLPSSTDDEQYF. CDR3 in DNA: TGTGCCAGCAGTTTACCCTCCTCGACAGACGACGAGCAGTACTTC.

This clonotype is medium-sized by share. The V gene is TRBV2, the J gene TRBJ1-5; D is unclear. Germline V lookup: CDR1 SNHLY, CDR2 FYNNEI. Trimming shortened V by 4 bases and J by 0 bases, and 4 bases separated the two germline ends. The CDR3 runs 13 residues. The CDR3 spells CASSVYSNQPQHF. CDR3 DNA sequence: TGTGCCAGCAGTGTGTATAGCAATCAGCCCCAGCATTTT.

This clonotype was counted between two and nine times. The chain recombines TRBV7-2 with TRBJ2-5; 9 bases are shared with TRBD1. Germline V gene data show CDR1 as SGHTA and CDR2 as FQGNSA. V was pared by 1 base and J by 4 bases, with 10 bases of the junction left unmatched. This CDR3 has 17 amino acids. CDR3 nucleotide sequence: TGTGCCAGCAGCTTAGTTTTTGGGACAGGGATTACAGAGACCCAGTACTTC. Protein product: CASSLVFGTGITETQYF.

This clonotype rates as medium-sized. The chain employs TRBV7-9 and TRBJ1-2, with 7 bases lining up with TRBD1. The trim removed 5 bases at V and 6 bases at J, leaving 3 bases unmatched. CDR3 length: 12 residues. From germline, CDR1 is SEHNR and CDR2 FQNEAQ (reference sequence). CDR3: CASSDTGDGYTF. CDR3 nucleotide sequence: TGTGCCAGCAGCGATACAGGGGATGGCTACACCTTC.

This clonotype has only a few counts. The rearrangement uses TRBV10-3 and TRBJ2-7, with D possibly TRBD2 on 5 matching bases. This CDR3 region has 14 residues. Deletions cut 6 bases from V and 3 bases from J, with 15 bases between. Germline V gives CDR1 ENHRY, CDR2 SYGVKD. In DNA form, the CDR3 reads TGTGCCATCAGCCAACCGACCGGGAACTACGAGCAGTACTTC. It specifies CAISQPTGNYEQYF.

This chain links TRBV19 with TRBJ2-2; D is perhaps TRBD1 (6 bases). The CDR3 contains 16 residues. Deletions cut 2 bases from V and 7 bases from J, with 17 bases between. Germline lookup yields CDR1 LNHDA and CDR2 SQIVND (reference sequence). This CDR3 is CASSIWDISSGGELFF. The CDR3 region has the DNA TGTGCCAGTAGTATATGGGACATCTCGAGTGGCGGGGAGCTGTTTTTT.

The chain couples TRBV10-3 to TRBJ1-4; TRBD1 matches at 7 bases. In germline, CDR1 is ENHRY, CDR2 SYGVKD. With V trimmed by 5 bases and J by 7 bases, 7 bases remained unmatched. CDR3 length: 14 amino acids. The CDR3 nucleotides read TGTGCCATCAGTCCCGACAGGGTGCCTGAAAAACTGTTTTTT. Translation gives CAISPDRVPEKLFF.

The chain recombines TRBV4-2 with TRBJ1-6; no definite D call. Trimming took 2 bases from V and 7 from J, leaving 12 bases between them. Germline CDR1 reads LGHNA; CDR2 reads YNFKEQ. This CDR3 is built from 15 residues. CDR3 DNA: TGTGCCAGCAGCCAACCGACCCGGGGAAATTCACCCCTCCACTTT. It encodes CASSQPTRGNSPLHF.